This T cell receptor beta chain derives from a study of OX40 agonist ivuxolimab in advanced cancers. Study background: Eligibility rules accepted prior anti-PD-1, anti-PD-L1 or anti-CTLA-4 therapy, and 30% to 40% had some. Partial responses were seen in three patients, one with hepatocellular carcinoma and two with cutaneous melanoma. Study-wide results and limits: CD4+ and CD8+ T cells in blood underwent clonal expansion by week 6 at 0.1 to 3.0 mg/kg.

The CDR3 spans 12 residues. V shed 2 bases and J shed 7 bases, with 6 bases lying between them. Germline lookup yields CDR1 ENHRY and CDR2 SYGVKD. Produced via immunoSEQ multiplex PCR; TCRdb's table is partial and in-frame only. The table records tens of thousands of clones, approximately 88% of them present only once. Regarding this clone: The antigen is unknown.

The sample in question was CD4+ or CD8+ T cells sorted from blood, obtained in a trial of the OX40 agonist ivuxolimab. The source of this sequence is an adult with an advanced solid tumor such as melanoma, head and neck, liver or kidney cancer. The chain couples TRBV10-3 to TRBJ2-1; D may correspond to TRBD1 or TRBD2 (5 bases each). The CDR3 DNA reads TGTGCCATCAGTGAGGAGGGGAATGAGCAGTTCTTC. This translates into CAISEEGNEQFF.